The present TCR beta chain was sequenced within a study of shared clonotypes between healthy human individuals. Profiling relied on immunoSEQ multiplex PCR, and the TCRdb table lists in-frame clones only, not all of them. The sample has 650,000 to 800,000 clones, 92% seen once. Cells designated naive CD8 were CD45RO-negative and were positively selected for CCR7, with terminally differentiated effector memory CD45RA+ cells excluded. J lost 4 bases, V lost 0 bases, and 2 bases had no gene match. CDR3 length: 14 amino acids. The germline gives CDR1 SGHDN, CDR2 FVKESK. The chain uses TRBV14 and TRBJ2-7; 8 bases are shared with TRBD1. The TCR originated in a man aged 25-45 years in good health. Sequenced: naive CD8+ T cells sorted from blood. CDR3 bases: TGTGCCAGCAGCCAAGATAACAGGGGGTACGAGCAGTACTTC. It is translated as CASSQDNRGYEQYF.